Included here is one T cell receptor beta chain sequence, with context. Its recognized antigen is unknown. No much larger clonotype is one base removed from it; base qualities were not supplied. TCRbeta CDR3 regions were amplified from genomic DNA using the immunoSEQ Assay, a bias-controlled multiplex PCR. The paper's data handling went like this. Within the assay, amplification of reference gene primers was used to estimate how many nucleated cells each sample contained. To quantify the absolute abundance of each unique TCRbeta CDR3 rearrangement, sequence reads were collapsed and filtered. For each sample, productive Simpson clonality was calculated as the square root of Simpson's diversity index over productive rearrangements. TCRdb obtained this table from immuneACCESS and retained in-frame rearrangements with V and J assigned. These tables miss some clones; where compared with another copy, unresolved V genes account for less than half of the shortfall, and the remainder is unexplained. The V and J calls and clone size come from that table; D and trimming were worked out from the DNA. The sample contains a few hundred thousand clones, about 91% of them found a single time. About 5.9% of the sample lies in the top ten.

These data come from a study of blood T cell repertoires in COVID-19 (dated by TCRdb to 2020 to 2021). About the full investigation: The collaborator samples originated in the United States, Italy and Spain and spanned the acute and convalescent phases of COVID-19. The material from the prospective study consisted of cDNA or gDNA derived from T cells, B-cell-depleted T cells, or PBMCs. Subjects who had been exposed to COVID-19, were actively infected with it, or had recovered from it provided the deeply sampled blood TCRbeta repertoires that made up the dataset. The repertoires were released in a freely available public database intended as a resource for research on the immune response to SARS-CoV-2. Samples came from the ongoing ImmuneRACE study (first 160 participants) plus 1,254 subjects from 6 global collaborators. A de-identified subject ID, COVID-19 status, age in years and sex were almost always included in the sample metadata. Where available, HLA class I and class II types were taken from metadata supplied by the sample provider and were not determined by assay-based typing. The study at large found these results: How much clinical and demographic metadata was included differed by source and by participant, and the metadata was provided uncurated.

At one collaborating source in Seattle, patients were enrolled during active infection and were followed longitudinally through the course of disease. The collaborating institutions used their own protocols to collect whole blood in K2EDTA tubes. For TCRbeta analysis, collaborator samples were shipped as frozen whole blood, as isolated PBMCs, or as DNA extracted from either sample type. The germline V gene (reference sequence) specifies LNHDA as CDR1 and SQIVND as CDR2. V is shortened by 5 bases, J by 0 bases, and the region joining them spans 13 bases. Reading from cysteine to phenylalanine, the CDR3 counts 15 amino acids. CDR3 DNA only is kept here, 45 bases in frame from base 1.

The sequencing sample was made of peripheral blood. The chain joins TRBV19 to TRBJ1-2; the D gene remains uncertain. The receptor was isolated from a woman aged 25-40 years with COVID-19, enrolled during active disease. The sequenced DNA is TGTGCCAGTAGTCTTGGAAGACTAGCTAACTATGGCTACACCTTC. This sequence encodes CASSLGRLANYGYTF.